The 21 T cell receptor beta chains given below trace back to one sample, sequenced in a study of CD8 T cells in ankylosing spondylitis. TCRdb reprocessed the 5' RACE reads with MiXCR, giving one entry per CDR3 protein. This sample has approximately 250,000 distinct CDR3 sequences; more than 20% occur once, and the top ten carry over 0.55%. Sequences were obtained from blood, either unsorted or a sorted T cell fraction (not recorded which). These receptors were collected from a male donor with ankylosing spondylitis or in good health (not recorded which).

This chain uses TRBV7-9 with TRBJ2-3; D remains unclear. Germline assignment: CDR1 SEHNR and CDR2 FQNEAQ (reference sequence). Deletions cut 1 base from V and 4 bases from J, with 9 bases between. The CDR3 runs to 14 residues. CDR3 in DNA: TGTGCCAGCAGCTTAGAAAGGAGCGCAGATACGCAGTATTTT. Translated, it gives CASSLERSADTQYF.

The chain uses TRBV20-1 and TRBJ2-7; 11 bases are shared with TRBD2. The CDR3 covers 17 residues. CDR1 is DFQATT, CDR2 SNEGSKA, per germline (reference sequence). V shed 3 bases, J shed 0 bases, and the junction held 10 bases outside the gene matches. The CDR3 is CSASGAFLAGGSYEQYF. The CDR3 DNA reads as TGCAGTGCTAGTGGGGCTTTTCTAGCGGGGGGCTCCTACGAGCAGTACTTC.

This clonotype was seen repeatedly, ten times or more. The chain combines TRBV20-1 with TRBJ1-1; TRBD1 aligns across 7 bases. The CDR3 is 14 residues long. V trimming: 6 bases; J trimming: 5 bases; junction bases outside the gene matches: 12. Germline CDR1 reads DFQATT; CDR2 reads SNEGSKA (reference sequence). In DNA form, the CDR3 reads TGCAGTGCCCAAATGACAGGGCTGGAGACTGAAGCTTTCTTT. As protein: CSAQMTGLETEAFF.

At least ten counts were recorded for this clonotype. The J gene is TRBJ2-3, the V gene TRBV6-4; 11 positions agree with TRBD2. Germline CDR1 reads MRHNA; CDR2 reads SNTAGT. V lost 6 bases, J lost 6 bases, and 8 bases stayed unmatched. The CDR3 is 15 amino acids. The CDR3 reads CASSLTSGDPDTQYF. CDR3 coding DNA: TGTGCCAGCAGCTTGACTAGCGGGGACCCGGATACGCAGTATTTT.

This clonotype was recorded at least ten times. This chain uses TRBV20-1 with TRBJ2-7, with 8 positions matching TRBD2. Germline lookup yields CDR1 DFQATT and CDR2 SNEGSKA (reference sequence). Unmatched junction bases numbered 12, after V lost 5 bases and J lost 3 bases. The CDR3 has 15 residues. CDR3 protein: CSAPPGAGAHYEQYF. As DNA, the CDR3 is TGCAGTGCTCCACCTGGAGCGGGGGCCCACTACGAGCAGTACTTC.

The table lists this clonotype with many counts. The chain has TRBV11-3 and TRBJ2-3, with D possibly matching TRBD2 (7 bases). CDR3 length: 14 residues. The germline CDR1 and CDR2 sequences are SGHNT and YENEEA. V lost 3 bases, J lost 2 bases, and 9 bases lay in between. The CDR3 DNA reads TGTGCCAGCAGCTTGGGGGGGCCCACAGATACGCAGTATTTT. Encoded protein: CASSLGGPTDTQYF.

This clonotype was seen only a few times. This chain joins TRBV29-1 and TRBJ2-7; 10 bases line up with TRBD1. This CDR3 is 14 amino acids long. V lost 6 bases and J lost 2; bases outside the gene matches: 7. Germline CDR1 SQVTM, CDR2 ANQGSEA. CDR3 nucleotides: TGCAGCGTCCGACAGGGGGCGATGACCTACGAGCAGTACTTC. Translation gives CSVRQGAMTYEQYF.

There are many counts of this clonotype. This chain uses TRBV29-1 with TRBJ2-7; D is perhaps TRBD2 (6 bases). Trimming cost V 3 bases and J 7 bases, with 10 bases left between them. Per the germline V gene, CDR1 is SQVTM and CDR2 is ANQGSEA. The CDR3 spans 11 residues. CDR3 DNA: TGCAGCGTTGAGGGTGGAGGGGAGCAGTACTTC. This gives the protein CSVEGGGEQYF.

The genes are TRBV20-1 and TRBJ2-1; 8 positions agree with TRBD2. The CDR3 covers 16 residues. J gave up 6 bases and V 0 bases, and 10 bases lay outside the gene matches. Germline V lookup: CDR1 DFQATT, CDR2 SNEGSKA (reference sequence). CDR3 residues: CSAREPAGLAGNEQFF. The CDR3 bases are TGCAGTGCTAGAGAGCCCGCCGGGCTAGCGGGCAATGAGCAGTTCTTC.

In this sample, this clonotype turned up many times. The chain employs TRBV10-3 and TRBJ1-4, with unresolved D. The CDR3 consists of 16 residues. V lost 3 bases, J lost 4 bases, and 15 bases lay in between. Germline assignment: CDR1 ENHRY and CDR2 SYGVKD. The CDR3 sequence: CAISEEYRGFNEKLFF. DNA for the CDR3: TGTGCCATCAGTGAAGAATACCGAGGATTTAATGAAAAACTGTTTTTT.

This clonotype was observed at least ten times. V gene TRBV10-3 combines with J gene TRBJ2-5; D is ambiguous. The V end was cut by 3 bases, the J end by 5 bases, with 7 bases between. The CDR3 totals 12 residues. Germline CDR1 ENHRY, CDR2 SYGVKD. This CDR3 is CAISESMETQYF. CDR3 bases: TGTGCCATCAGTGAATCAATGGAGACCCAGTACTTC.

In its sample, this clonotype was seen many times. The chain couples TRBV9 to TRBJ1-5, with D possibly matching TRBD1 (5 bases). The CDR3 covers 15 residues. CDR1 is SGDLS, CDR2 YYNGEE, per germline. Trimming took off 4 bases at V and 1 base at J, with 12 bases between the two ends. This CDR3 reads CASSSGWGSNQPQHF. The CDR3, as DNA: TGTGCCAGCAGCTCCGGTTGGGGGAGCAATCAGCCCCAGCATTTT. The full variable domain, in which reference TRBV9 and TRBJ1-5 provide the parts outside the CDR3, is DSGVTQTPKHLITATGQRVTLRCSPRSGDLSVYWYQQSLDQGLQFLIQYYNGEERAKGNILERFSAQQFPDLHSELNLSSLELGDSALYFCASSSGWGSNQPQHFGDGTRLSIL.

Ten or more counts support this clonotype. The chain links TRBV20-1 to TRBJ2-7, with no clear D. The CDR3 has 12 residues. Per germline, CDR1 DFQATT and CDR2 SNEGSKA (reference sequence). V dropped 0 bases and J dropped 3 bases, with 6 bases sitting between them. The CDR3 DNA is TGCAGTGCTAGAGATGGCAGCTACGAGCAGTACTTC. It codes for CSARDGSYEQYF.

This clonotype was found many times. This chain's CDR3 is CASSRGGEYNEQFF. Here the CDR3 DNA reads TGTGCCAGCAGTAGGGGTGGGGAATACAATGAGCAGTTCTTC. The chain uses TRBV6-1 and TRBJ2-1; weak D call: TRBD1 (5 bases). Trimming stripped 5 bases from V and 4 bases from J, with 12 bases between. The CDR3 sequence is 14 residues long. The germline gives CDR1 MNHNS, CDR2 SASEGT.

This clonotype has only a few counts. The gene calls are TRBV20-1 and TRBJ1-5; perhaps TRBD1 as D (5 bases). V was shortened by 0 bases and J by 7 bases, with 13 bases between the two germline ends. The germline CDR1 and CDR2 sequences are DFQATT and SNEGSKA (reference sequence). CDR3 length: 14 amino acids. As DNA, the CDR3 is TGCAGTGCTAGAGATCAGTTGGGGGGGCAGCCCCAGCATTTT. It is translated as CSARDQLGGQPQHF.

This clonotype was observed a handful of times. V and J are TRBV2 and TRBJ2-7; 10 bases line up with TRBD1. In germline, CDR1 is SNHLY, CDR2 FYNNEI. V dropped 8 bases and J dropped 4; count of bases not matched to a gene: 5. The CDR3 length is 13 residues. The CDR3, as DNA: TGTGCCAGCTCCGGGACAGGGGTATACGAGCAGTACTTC. Translation: CASSGTGVYEQYF.

This clonotype was counted between two and nine times. The rearrangement links TRBV6-4 to TRBJ2-2; 8 bases agree with TRBD1. The CDR3 is 16 amino acids. CDR1 is MRHNA, CDR2 SNTAGT, per germline. V lost 6 bases to trimming and J lost 4 bases; unmatched junction nucleotides: 10. CDR3 sequence reads: CASSERTGRTTGELFF. The CDR3 DNA is TGTGCCAGCAGCGAGAGGACAGGGAGGACCACCGGGGAGCTGTTTTTT.

In DNA, the CDR3 is TGCGCCAGCAGCTTGGATGGGGGGCCATGGGATGAGCAGTTCTTC. Translation: CASSLDGGPWDEQFF. The V call is TRBV5-1, the J call TRBJ2-1; D may be TRBD1 or TRBD2 (6 bases each). Trimming left V 0 bases short and J 8 bases short, with 15 bases between. The CDR3 length is 15 residues. The V gene's germline CDR1 is SGHRS and CDR2 YFSETQ.

This clonotype was recorded at least ten times. This chain joins TRBV20-1 and TRBJ2-5, with TRBD2 matching over 8 bases. The CDR3 contains 13 residues. The J segment lost 2 bases and the V segment lost 5 bases, leaving 4 bases of the junction unmatched. CDR1 and CDR2 from the germline V gene are DFQATT and SNEGSKA (reference sequence). CDR3 in amino acids: CSAPRGAQETQYF. CDR3 DNA sequence: TGCAGTGCTCCGCGGGGGGCTCAAGAGACCCAGTACTTC.

This clonotype has a count of ten or more. This sequence joins TRBV20-1 and TRBJ2-3; tentative D call: TRBD1 (6 bases). CDR3 length: 13 residues. Trimming removed 4 bases from V and 3 bases from J, with 11 bases in between. Germline CDR1 DFQATT, CDR2 SNEGSKA (reference sequence). The CDR3 reads CSATNGTTDTQYF. The CDR3 DNA is TGCAGTGCTACAAATGGGACAACAGATACGCAGTATTTT.

Comment on this clonotype: The junction differs from germline at one of its ends, possibly a read error. This chain uses TRBV7-7 with TRBJ2-5, with TRBD2 matching over 9 bases. The CDR3 sequence is 14 residues long. CDR1 is SSHAT and CDR2 is FNYEAQ in the germline V gene (reference sequence). The CDR3 nucleotides are TGTGCTAGCAGCTTAATGGCGGGAGGGGAGACCCAGTACTTC. This encodes CASSLMAGGETQYF. The whole variable domain, filled in from reference TRBV7-7 and TRBJ2-5, reads GAGVSQSPRYKVTKRGQDVTLRCDPISSHATLYWYQQALGQGPEFLTYFNYEAQPDKSGLPSDRFSAERPEGSISTLTIQRTEQRDSAMYRCASSLMAGGETQYFGPGTRLLVL.